The 21 T cell receptor beta chains given below trace back to one sample, sequenced in a study of beta chain features in type 1 diabetes. Sequenced material consisted of expressed TCRB transcripts (all of the isolated RNA was reverse transcribed). TCRdb keeps only in-frame clones here, not all; method: immunoSEQ multiplex PCR. Among around 650,000 clones listed, about an eighth were seen once. Study-wide findings and caveats: TCRB CDR3 length was moderately but significantly reduced in all four CD4+ subsets of Type 1 diabetes patients.

No antigen has been identified for these receptors. The sample taken for sequencing was naive CD4+ T cells from blood. The receptors shown here come from a man aged 25-45 years with type 1 diabetes.

This clone was detected a few times. The CDR3 reads CASSGDGRYGYTF. The DNA for the CDR3 is TGTGCCAGCTCGGGGGACGGCCGATATGGCTACACCTTC. The V and J genes are TRBV18 and TRBJ1-2; tentative D call: TRBD1 (5 bases). This CDR3 contains 13 residues. The V end was cut by 6 bases, the J end by 5 bases, with 13 bases between. Germline CDR1 reads KGHSH; CDR2 reads LQKENI.

This clone was counted only a few times. The chain employs TRBV18 and TRBJ1-2; perhaps TRBD1 as D (5 bases). The ends were cut back, 3 bases at V and 5 bases at J, with 7 bases in the middle. Germline V gene data show CDR1 as KGHSH and CDR2 as LQKENI. The CDR3 covers 12 residues. The CDR3 DNA is TGTGCCAGCTCACCCCAGGGTTATGGCTACACCTTC. As protein: CASSPQGYGYTF.

This clone was detected a few times. The chain uses TRBV6-1 and TRBJ2-5; no definite D call. This CDR3 spans 12 amino acids. In germline, CDR1 is MNHNS, CDR2 SASEGT. V was trimmed by 7 bases and J by 6 bases, leaving 12 bases between them. The CDR3 DNA reads as TGTGCCAGCACTGGGGATGTACAGACCCAGTACTTC. Its translation is CASTGDVQTQYF.

The chain employs TRBV4-3 and TRBJ2-3; weak D call: TRBD1 (5 bases). V was clipped by 0 bases and J by 6 bases, with 16 bases between them. This CDR3 region has 16 residues. Germline CDR1 reads LGHNA; CDR2 reads YSLEER. CDR3 coding DNA: TGCGCCAGCAGCCAAGATAATACAGGTGTCGGTGATACGCAGTATTTT. Translated: CASSQDNTGVGDTQYF.

The chain couples TRBV6-5 to TRBJ2-2, with unresolved D. The CDR3 extends over 14 amino acids. Per germline, CDR1 MNHEY and CDR2 SVGAGI. The germline V and J ends were trimmed by 1 base and 1 base, with 4 bases remaining between them. The CDR3 loop reads CASSYWQNTGELFF. The CDR3 DNA is TGTGCCAGCAGTTACTGGCAGAACACCGGGGAGCTGTTTTTT.

Concerning this clone itself: At one boundary the junction diverges from the germline segment, which might be a read error. The chain employs TRBV28 and TRBJ1-2, with TRBD1 matching over 8 bases. Germline V gene sequence: CDR1 MDHEN, CDR2 SYDVKM. The CDR3 totals 13 residues. The CDR3 DNA reads as TGTGCCAGCAGTGGACAGGGTAACTCTGGCTACACCTTC. It codes for CASSGQGNSGYTF.

This chain joins TRBV5-1 and TRBJ1-3; D call uncertain. The CDR3 totals 14 residues. V was shortened by 4 bases and J by 0 bases, with 8 bases between the two germline ends. Germline CDR1 SGHRS, CDR2 YFSETQ. The CDR3 protein is CASSVGDSGNTIYF. The CDR3 coding sequence is TGCGCCAGCAGCGTTGGAGACTCTGGAAACACCATATATTTT.

This clone was detected only a few times. The same CDR3 is also encoded by other DNA sequences in this sample. CDR3 in DNA: TGTGCCAGCAGCTCCACAGGGGGCTATGGCTACACCTTC. This codes for CASSSTGGYGYTF. The chain couples TRBV7-2 to TRBJ1-2; 8 bases fit TRBD1. The CDR3 runs to 13 residues. V trimming: 4 bases; J trimming: 4 bases; junction bases outside the gene matches: 2. Germline CDR1 reads SGHTA; CDR2 reads FQGNSA.

The chain recombines TRBV7-9 with TRBJ2-3; D may be TRBD2 (7 bases). CDR1 and CDR2 (germline): SEHNR, FQNEAQ (reference sequence). The CDR3 sequence is 14 residues long. V was trimmed by 11 bases and J by 0 bases, leaving 15 bases between them. The chain's CDR3 is CAGGGAPSTDTQYF. CDR3 DNA: TGTGCCGGAGGGGGGGCACCGAGCACAGATACGCAGTATTTT.

The table lists this clone with a few counts. The identical CDR3 is also encoded by other nucleotide sequences in the sample. The chain links TRBV5-4 to TRBJ2-5, with a possible D match to TRBD2 (5 bases). The CDR3 covers 13 residues. CDR1 and CDR2 (germline): SGHNT, YYREEE (reference sequence). The V and J ends lost 1 base and 2 bases respectively, with 6 bases between them. As DNA, the CDR3 is TGTGCCAGCAGCTTGCGGGGTCAAGAGACCCAGTACTTC. Protein product: CASSLRGQETQYF.

In this sample, this clone turned up a few times. The chain carries TRBV30 and TRBJ2-5; TRBD1 matches 11 bases. The assigned J gene may be wrong: the sequence end matches TRBJ2-7 better. Germline loops: CDR1 GTSNPN, CDR2 SVGIG (reference sequence). The CDR3 has 13 amino acids. This CDR3 reads CAWTGTGGYEQYF. CDR3 coding DNA: TGTGCCTGGACCGGGACAGGGGGCTACGAGCAGTACTTC.

The chain employs TRBV4-1 and TRBJ1-5; 9 nucleotides match TRBD1. This CDR3 region has 15 residues. V was pared by 0 bases and J by 6 bases, with 3 bases of the junction left unmatched. Germline loops: CDR1 MGHRA, CDR2 YSYEKL. In DNA, the CDR3 is TGCGCCAGCAGCCAAGACGGGACAGGGTTTCAGCCCCAGCATTTT. Its protein product is CASSQDGTGFQPQHF.

This clone has a handful of counts. The chain uses TRBV9 and TRBJ2-5, with no clear D. Germline loops: CDR1 SGDLS, CDR2 YYNGEE. This CDR3 comprises 14 residues. V gave up 3 bases and J gave up 5 bases, with 14 bases separating them. The CDR3 here is CASSASPELETQYF. CDR3 DNA: TGTGCCAGCAGCGCCTCCCCCGAGTTGGAGACCCAGTACTTC.

Only a few counts were recorded for this clone. The V call is TRBV6-1, the J call TRBJ2-1; a weak D match, TRBD1 (6 bases). V lost 0 bases, J lost 1 base, and 13 bases lay in between. The CDR3 loop spans 17 amino acids. CDR1 MNHNS and CDR2 SASEGT come from the germline V gene. The chain's CDR3 is CASSEAGWGLSYNEQFF. The DNA of the CDR3 is TGTGCCAGCAGTGAAGCAGGCTGGGGGCTATCCTACAATGAGCAGTTCTTC.

This sequence joins TRBV5-1 and TRBJ2-7; D might be TRBD1 or TRBD2, each matching 5 bases. Germline V gene sequence: CDR1 SGHRS, CDR2 YFSETQ. The CDR3 totals 15 residues. V shed 0 bases and J shed 5 bases, with 15 bases lying between them. CDR3 sequence: CASSLVSGSGHEQYF. For the CDR3, the DNA is TGCGCCAGCAGCTTGGTTTCAGGGAGCGGCCACGAGCAGTACTTC. The full variable domain, in which reference TRBV5-1 and TRBJ2-7 provide the parts outside the CDR3, is KAGVTQTPRYLIKTRGQQVTLSCSPISGHRSVSWYQQTPGQGLQFLFEYFSETQRNKGNFPGRFSGRQFSNSRSEMNVSTLELGDSALYLCASSLVSGSGHEQYFGPGTRLTVT.

This clone was seen a few times. The chain employs TRBV9 and TRBJ1-1, with a tentative D call TRBD1 (5 bases). The CDR3 consists of 15 residues. Trimming took off 1 base at V and 4 bases at J, with 14 bases between the two ends. Per the germline V gene, CDR1 is SGDLS and CDR2 is YYNGEE. Written as DNA, the CDR3 is TGTGCCAGCAGCGTACAGGGTATAGGAGGCACTGAAGCTTTCTTT. It encodes CASSVQGIGGTEAFF.

This chain links TRBV6-5 with TRBJ1-2; TRBD1 aligns across 8 bases. Trimming at V came to 5 bases and at J to 7 bases, leaving 12 bases not matched to a gene. Looked up from germline, CDR1 is MNHEY and CDR2 is SVGAGI. This CDR3 contains 15 residues. The CDR3 is CASSVTFRGRGGYTF. The CDR3 coding sequence is TGTGCCAGCAGTGTCACCTTCAGGGGGCGCGGTGGCTACACCTTC.

This clone was counted only a few times. V usage is TRBV5-1 and J usage is TRBJ2-3, with 12 bases lining up with TRBD2. Germline-derived CDR1 and CDR2 are SGHRS and YFSETQ. The junction had 7 bases not matched to a gene; V was cut back by 0 bases and J by 2 bases. There are 18 residues in the CDR3. The CDR3, as DNA: TGCGCCAGCAGCTTGGAAATGACTAGCGGGAGCCCCACAGATACGCAGTATTTT. Translation gives CASSLEMTSGSPTDTQYF.

This clone has a handful of counts. The chain uses TRBV7-8 and TRBJ2-7, with D hard to call. Looked up from germline, CDR1 is SGHVS and CDR2 is FQNEAQ. V was pared by 1 base and J by 3 bases, with 4 bases between. The CDR3 runs 12 residues. The CDR3 bases are TGTGCCAGCAGCTTAGAGTTCTACGAGCAGTACTTC. The encoded protein is CASSLEFYEQYF. The full variable domain, in which reference TRBV7-8 and TRBJ2-7 provide the parts outside the CDR3, is GAGVSQSPRYKVAKRGQDVALRCDPISGHVSLFWYQQALGQGPEFLTYFQNEAQLDKSGLPSDRFFAERPEGSVSTLKIQRTQQEDSAVYLCASSLEFYEQYFGPGTRLTVT.

The V call is TRBV5-4, the J call TRBJ1-4; D uncertain. V was trimmed by 0 bases and J by 5 bases, leaving 11 bases between them. The germline V gene encodes CDR1 SGHNT and CDR2 YYREEE (reference sequence). CDR3 length: 15 residues. The chain's CDR3 is CASSLDRDRNEKLFF. In DNA form, the CDR3 reads TGTGCCAGCAGCTTGGACCGGGATAGGAATGAAAAACTGTTTTTT. Filled out from reference TRBV5-4 and TRBJ1-4, the complete variable domain reads ETGVTQSPTHLIKTRGQQVTLRCSSQSGHNTVSWYQQALGQGPQFIFQYYREEENGRGNFPPRFSGLQFPNYSSELNVNALELDDSALYLCASSLDRDRNEKLFFGSGTQLSVL.

The V and J genes are TRBV7-2 and TRBJ2-7; D ambiguous. This CDR3 is 13 amino acids long. In germline, CDR1 is SGHTA, CDR2 FQGNSA. V was cut by 7 bases and J by 2 bases, with 12 bases left in between. DNA for the CDR3: TGTGCCAGCACCGTTGGGGTACCCTACGAGCAGTACTTC. It encodes CASTVGVPYEQYF.